These 7 T cell receptor beta chains share one sample of origin, sequenced in a study of human T cells and chemical hapten exposure. TCRdb re-analysed the RACE reads in MiXCR, keeping a single row per CDR3 protein. The sample shows 90,000 to 140,000 distinct CDR3 sequences, less than 35% of them seen only once. This sample's time point: patch test 3, about 24 weeks after DPC sensitization. Treatment reported: therapeutic diphenylcyclopropenone sensitization with weekly scalp DPC. The material was whole blood, obtained in connection with sensitization to the hapten diphenylcyclopropenone (DPC). The receptor source for this set is a middle-aged man with alopecia areata. Some clones in this sample may be carry-over from other donors' samples.

The sample holds a few counts of this clonotype. This chain connects TRBV29-1 to TRBJ2-7, with 7 bases matching TRBD2. CDR3 length: 11 amino acids. The junction had 8 bases not matched to a gene; V was cut back by 6 bases and J by 9 bases. Germline V gene data show CDR1 as SQVTM and CDR2 as ANQGSEA. The CDR3 nucleotides read TGCAGCGTAGACCTACTAGCGCGGCAGTACTTC. Translating gives CSVDLLARQYF.

This clonotype has more than one count but fewer than ten. The V call is TRBV7-6, the J call TRBJ1-1; tentative D call: TRBD1 (6 bases). The CDR3 contains 13 residues. The germline V gene encodes CDR1 SGHVS and CDR2 FNYEAQ. Trimming shortened V by 4 bases and J by 6 bases, and 12 bases separated the two germline ends. The CDR3 here is CASSSTRTAEAFF. The CDR3 nucleotides are TGTGCCAGCAGCTCCACCAGGACAGCTGAAGCTTTCTTT.

In this sample, this clonotype turned up a few times. V and J are TRBV20-1 and TRBJ1-4; tentative D call: TRBD1 (5 bases). Germline V gives CDR1 DFQATT, CDR2 SNEGSKA (reference sequence). Trimming pared 3 bases from V and 8 bases from J, leaving 13 bases between. The CDR3 is 13 amino acids. The CDR3 DNA reads as TGCAGTGCTAGGGCAGGGCAGGTCGAAAAACTGTTTTTT. Its translation: CSARAGQVEKLFF.

This clonotype was found a few times. The V gene is TRBV20-1, the J gene TRBJ1-1, with TRBD1 as a possible D gene (6 bases). Germline V CDR1 and CDR2: DFQATT, SNEGSKA (reference sequence). The CDR3 totals 13 residues. V was clipped by 6 bases and J by 8 bases, with 19 bases between them. The CDR3 DNA is TGCAGTGCACCCGACAGGCCCCCCGGCGAAGCTTTCTTT. Protein: CSAPDRPPGEAFF.

This clonotype has a handful of counts. The chain employs TRBV20-1 and TRBJ2-7; D is uncertain. CDR1 is DFQATT and CDR2 is SNEGSKA in the germline V gene (reference sequence). The CDR3 spans 12 residues. The germline V and J ends were trimmed by 5 bases and 6 bases, with 14 bases remaining between them. CDR3 loop: CSADSTGSEQYF. In DNA, the CDR3 is TGCAGTGCTGACTCTACCGGATCCGAGCAGTACTTC.

This clonotype has only a few counts. The V gene is TRBV4-2, the J gene TRBJ2-5, with unresolved D. The ends were cut back, 4 bases at V and 4 bases at J, with 13 bases in the middle. CDR3 length: 14 residues. Germline V CDR1 and CDR2: LGHNA, YNFKEQ. CDR3 nucleotide sequence: TGTGCCAGCAGCCCGAGAGTGTCAGGAGAGACCCAGTACTTC. Encoded protein: CASSPRVSGETQYF.

The chain uses TRBV6-2 or TRBV6-3 and TRBJ2-3; 10 bases map to TRBD2. V lost 4 bases and J lost 3; bases outside the gene matches: 13. This CDR3 has 18 amino acids. Germline CDR1 reads MNHEY; CDR2 reads SVGEGT. The CDR3 sequence is CASSSPRLAGLLTDTQYF. In nucleotides, the CDR3 is TGTGCCAGCAGTTCGCCTCGACTAGCGGGCCTATTAACAGATACGCAGTATTTT.